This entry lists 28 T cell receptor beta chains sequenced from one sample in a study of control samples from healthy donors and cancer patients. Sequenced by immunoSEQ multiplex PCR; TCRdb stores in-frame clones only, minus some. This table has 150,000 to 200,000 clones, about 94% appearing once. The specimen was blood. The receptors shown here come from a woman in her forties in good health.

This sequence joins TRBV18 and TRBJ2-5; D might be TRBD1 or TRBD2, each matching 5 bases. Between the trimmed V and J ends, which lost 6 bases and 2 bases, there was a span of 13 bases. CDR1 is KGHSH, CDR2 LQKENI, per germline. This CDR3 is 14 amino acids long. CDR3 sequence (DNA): TGTGCCAGCTCGCCCCGGGACCTTCAAGAGACCCAGTACTTC. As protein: CASSPRDLQETQYF.

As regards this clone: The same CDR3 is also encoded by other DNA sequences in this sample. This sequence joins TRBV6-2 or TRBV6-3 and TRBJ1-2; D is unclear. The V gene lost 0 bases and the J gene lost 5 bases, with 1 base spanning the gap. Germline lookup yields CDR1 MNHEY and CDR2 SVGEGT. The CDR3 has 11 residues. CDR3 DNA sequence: TGTGCCAGCAGTTACTCTTATGGCTACACCTTC. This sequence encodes CASSYSYGYTF.

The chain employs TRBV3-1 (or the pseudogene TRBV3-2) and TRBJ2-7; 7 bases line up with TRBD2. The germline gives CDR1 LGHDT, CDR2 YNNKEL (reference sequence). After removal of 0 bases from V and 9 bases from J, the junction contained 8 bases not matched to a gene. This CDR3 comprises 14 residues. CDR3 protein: CASSQEARGSGQYF. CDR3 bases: TGTGCCAGCAGCCAAGAGGCTCGCGGGAGCGGGCAGTACTTC.

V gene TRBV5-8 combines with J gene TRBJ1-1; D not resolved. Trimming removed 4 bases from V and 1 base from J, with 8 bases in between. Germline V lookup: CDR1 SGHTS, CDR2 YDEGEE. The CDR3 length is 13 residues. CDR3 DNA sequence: TGTGCCAGCAGCAAACAAGAGAACACTGAAGCTTTCTTT. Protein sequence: CASSKQENTEAFF.

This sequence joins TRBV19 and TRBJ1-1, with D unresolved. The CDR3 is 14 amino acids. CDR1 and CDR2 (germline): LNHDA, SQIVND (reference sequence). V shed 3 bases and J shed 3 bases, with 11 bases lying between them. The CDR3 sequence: CASSIEKEHTEAFF. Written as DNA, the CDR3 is TGTGCCAGTAGTATTGAAAAGGAGCACACTGAAGCTTTCTTT.

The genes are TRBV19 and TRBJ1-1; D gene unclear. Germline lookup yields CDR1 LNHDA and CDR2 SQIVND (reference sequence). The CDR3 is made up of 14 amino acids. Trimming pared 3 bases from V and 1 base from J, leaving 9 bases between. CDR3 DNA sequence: TGTGCCAGTAGTATTCGGTGGCGGAACACTGAAGCTTTCTTT. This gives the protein CASSIRWRNTEAFF.

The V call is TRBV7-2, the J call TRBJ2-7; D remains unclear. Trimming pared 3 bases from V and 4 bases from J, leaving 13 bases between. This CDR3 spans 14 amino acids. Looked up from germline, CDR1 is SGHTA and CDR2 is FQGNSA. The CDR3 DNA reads TGTGCCAGCAGCTTTTGGCAAAACCGGTACGAGCAGTACTTC. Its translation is CASSFWQNRYEQYF.

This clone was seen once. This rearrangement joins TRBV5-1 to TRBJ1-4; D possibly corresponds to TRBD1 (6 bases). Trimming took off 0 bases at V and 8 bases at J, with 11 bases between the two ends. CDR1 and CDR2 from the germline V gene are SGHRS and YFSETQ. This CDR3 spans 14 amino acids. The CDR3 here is CASSLDRAEEKLFF. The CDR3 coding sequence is TGCGCCAGCAGCTTGGACAGGGCCGAAGAAAAACTGTTTTTT.

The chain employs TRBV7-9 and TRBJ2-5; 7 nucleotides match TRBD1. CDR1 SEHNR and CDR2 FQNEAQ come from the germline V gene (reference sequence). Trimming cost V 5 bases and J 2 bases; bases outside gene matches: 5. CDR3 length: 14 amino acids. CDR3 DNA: TGTGCCAGCAGCCCAGGGGGAGCACAAGAGACCCAGTACTTC. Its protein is CASSPGGAQETQYF.

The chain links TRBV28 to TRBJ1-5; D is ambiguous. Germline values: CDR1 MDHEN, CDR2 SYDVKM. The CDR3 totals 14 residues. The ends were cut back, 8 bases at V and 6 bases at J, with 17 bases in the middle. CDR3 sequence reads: CASLSPGRGQPQHF. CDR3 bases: TGTGCCAGCCTCTCCCCCGGGAGAGGTCAGCCCCAGCATTTT.

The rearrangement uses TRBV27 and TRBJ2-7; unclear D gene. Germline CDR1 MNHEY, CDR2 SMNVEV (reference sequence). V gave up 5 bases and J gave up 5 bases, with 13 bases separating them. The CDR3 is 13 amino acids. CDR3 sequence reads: CASSKGRWDEQYF. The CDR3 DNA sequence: TGTGCCAGCAGTAAGGGCAGGTGGGACGAGCAGTACTTC.

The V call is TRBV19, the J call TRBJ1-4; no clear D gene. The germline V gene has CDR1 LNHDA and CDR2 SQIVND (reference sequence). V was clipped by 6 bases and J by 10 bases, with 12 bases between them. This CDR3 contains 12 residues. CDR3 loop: CASSFDPGKLFF. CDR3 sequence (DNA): TGTGCCAGTAGCTTTGACCCGGGAAAACTGTTTTTT.

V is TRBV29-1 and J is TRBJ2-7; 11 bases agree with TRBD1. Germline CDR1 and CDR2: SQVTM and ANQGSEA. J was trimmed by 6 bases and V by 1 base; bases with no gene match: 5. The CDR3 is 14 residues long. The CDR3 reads CSVEGAGQGVEQYF. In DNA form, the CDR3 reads TGCAGCGTTGAAGGCGCGGGACAGGGGGTCGAGCAGTACTTC.

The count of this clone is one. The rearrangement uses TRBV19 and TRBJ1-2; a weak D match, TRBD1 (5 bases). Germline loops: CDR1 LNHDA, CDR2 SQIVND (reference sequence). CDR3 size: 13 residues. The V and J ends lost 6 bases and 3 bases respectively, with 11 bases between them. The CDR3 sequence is CASRGTGYYGYTF. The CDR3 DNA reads TGTGCCAGTAGGGGAACAGGCTACTATGGCTACACCTTC. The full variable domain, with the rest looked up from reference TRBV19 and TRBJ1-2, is DGGITQSPKYLFRKEGQNVTLSCEQNLNHDAMYWYRQDPGQGLRLIYYSQIVNDFQKGDIAEGYSVSREKKESFPLTVTSAQKNPTAFYLCASRGTGYYGYTFGSGTRLTVV.

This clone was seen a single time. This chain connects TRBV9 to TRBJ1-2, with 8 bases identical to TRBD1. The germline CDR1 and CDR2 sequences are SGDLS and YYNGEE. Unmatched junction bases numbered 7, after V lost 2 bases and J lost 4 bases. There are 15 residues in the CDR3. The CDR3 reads CASSVGGQGGYGYTF. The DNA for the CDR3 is TGTGCCAGCAGCGTGGGAGGACAGGGTGGCTATGGCTACACCTTC.

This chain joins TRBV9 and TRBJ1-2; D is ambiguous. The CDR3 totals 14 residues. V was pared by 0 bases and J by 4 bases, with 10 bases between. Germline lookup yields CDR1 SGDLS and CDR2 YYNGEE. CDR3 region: CASSVAKAPYGYTF. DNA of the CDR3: TGTGCCAGCAGCGTAGCAAAGGCTCCCTATGGCTACACCTTC.

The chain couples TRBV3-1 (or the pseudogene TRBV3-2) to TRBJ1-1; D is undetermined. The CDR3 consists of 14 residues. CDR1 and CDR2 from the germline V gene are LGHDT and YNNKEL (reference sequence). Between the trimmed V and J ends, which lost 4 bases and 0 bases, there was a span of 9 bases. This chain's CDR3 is CASSPPGMNTEAFF. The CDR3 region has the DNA TGTGCCAGCAGCCCTCCCGGGATGAACACTGAAGCTTTCTTT.

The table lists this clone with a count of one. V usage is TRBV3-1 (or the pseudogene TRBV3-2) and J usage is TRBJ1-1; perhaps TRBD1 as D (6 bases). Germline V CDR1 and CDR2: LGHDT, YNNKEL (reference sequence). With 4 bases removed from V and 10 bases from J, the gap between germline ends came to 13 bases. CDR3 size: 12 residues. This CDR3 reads CASSLRGRIAFF. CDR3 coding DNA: TGTGCCAGCAGCCTCAGGGGCAGAATAGCTTTCTTT.

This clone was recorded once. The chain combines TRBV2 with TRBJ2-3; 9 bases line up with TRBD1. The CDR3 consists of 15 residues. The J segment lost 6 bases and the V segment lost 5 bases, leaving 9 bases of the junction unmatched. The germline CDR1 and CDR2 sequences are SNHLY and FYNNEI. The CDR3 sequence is CASSFGQGFIDTQYF. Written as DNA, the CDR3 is TGTGCCAGCAGTTTCGGACAGGGGTTCATTGATACGCAGTATTTT.

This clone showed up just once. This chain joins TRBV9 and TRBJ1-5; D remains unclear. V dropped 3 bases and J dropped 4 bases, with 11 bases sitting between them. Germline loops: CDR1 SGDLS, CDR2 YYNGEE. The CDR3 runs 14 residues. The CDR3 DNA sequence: TGTGCCAGCAGCGGTACTACGGGAAATCAGCCCCAGCATTTT. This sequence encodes CASSGTTGNQPQHF. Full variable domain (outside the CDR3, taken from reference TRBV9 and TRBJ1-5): DSGVTQTPKHLITATGQRVTLRCSPRSGDLSVYWYQQSLDQGLQFLIQYYNGEERAKGNILERFSAQQFPDLHSELNLSSLELGDSALYFCASSGTTGNQPQHFGDGTRLSIL.

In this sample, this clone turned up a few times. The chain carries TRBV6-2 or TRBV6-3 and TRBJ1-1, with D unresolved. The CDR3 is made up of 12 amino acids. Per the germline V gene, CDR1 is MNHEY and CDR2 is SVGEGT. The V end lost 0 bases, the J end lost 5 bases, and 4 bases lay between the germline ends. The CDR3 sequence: CASSYSATEAFF. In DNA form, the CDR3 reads TGTGCCAGCAGTTACTCAGCTACTGAAGCTTTCTTT.

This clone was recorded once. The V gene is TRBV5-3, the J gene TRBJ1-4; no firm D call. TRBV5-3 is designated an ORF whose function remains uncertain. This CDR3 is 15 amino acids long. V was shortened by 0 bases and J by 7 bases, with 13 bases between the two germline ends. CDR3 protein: CARSLDRGPGEKLFF. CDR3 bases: TGTGCCAGAAGCTTGGATCGGGGTCCGGGTGAAAAACTGTTTTTT.

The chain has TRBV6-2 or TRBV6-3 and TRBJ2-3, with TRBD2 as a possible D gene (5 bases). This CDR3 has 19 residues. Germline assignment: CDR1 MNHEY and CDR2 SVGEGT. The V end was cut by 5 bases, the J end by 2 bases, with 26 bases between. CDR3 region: CASSPTSLFSGTPTDTQYF. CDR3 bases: TGTGCCAGCAGTCCGACATCCCTTTTTTCGGGAACCCCCACAGATACGCAGTATTTT.

The CDR3 reads CASSQDLSGGSFYEQYF. The CDR3 DNA sequence: TGCGCCAGCAGCCAAGATTTGTCGGGCGGGAGCTTCTACGAGCAGTACTTC. This sequence joins TRBV4-3 and TRBJ2-7; TRBD2 matches 7 bases. Germline lookup yields CDR1 LGHNA and CDR2 YSLEER. J lost 3 bases, V lost 0 bases, and 11 bases had no gene match. The length of the CDR3 is 17 residues.

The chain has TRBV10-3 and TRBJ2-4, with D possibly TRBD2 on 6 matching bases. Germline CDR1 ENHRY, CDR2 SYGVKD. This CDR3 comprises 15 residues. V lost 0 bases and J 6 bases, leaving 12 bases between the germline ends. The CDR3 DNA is TGTGCCATCAGTGAGTCGATGGGGGAGGTAAACATTCAGTACTTC. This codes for CAISESMGEVNIQYF.

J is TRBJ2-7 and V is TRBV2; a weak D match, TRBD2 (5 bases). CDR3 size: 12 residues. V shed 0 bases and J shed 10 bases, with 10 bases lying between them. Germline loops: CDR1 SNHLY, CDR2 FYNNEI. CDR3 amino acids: CASSEAARVQYF. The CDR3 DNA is TGTGCCAGCAGTGAAGCGGCGCGGGTTCAGTACTTC.

The CDR3 reads CASSPRTGSYEQYF. CDR3 coding DNA: TGTGCCAGCAGCCCTCGGACAGGGAGCTACGAGCAGTACTTC. The V and J genes are TRBV9 and TRBJ2-7; 8 bases map to TRBD1. This CDR3 has 14 amino acids. Trimming took 4 bases from V and 3 from J; bases not matched to a gene: 6. Germline V lookup: CDR1 SGDLS, CDR2 YYNGEE.

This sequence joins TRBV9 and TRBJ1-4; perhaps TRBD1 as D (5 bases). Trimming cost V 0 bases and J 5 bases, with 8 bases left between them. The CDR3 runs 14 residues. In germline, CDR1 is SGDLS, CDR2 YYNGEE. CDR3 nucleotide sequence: TGTGCCAGCAGCGTAGGAGGGGCAAATGAAAAACTGTTTTTT. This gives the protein CASSVGGANEKLFF.